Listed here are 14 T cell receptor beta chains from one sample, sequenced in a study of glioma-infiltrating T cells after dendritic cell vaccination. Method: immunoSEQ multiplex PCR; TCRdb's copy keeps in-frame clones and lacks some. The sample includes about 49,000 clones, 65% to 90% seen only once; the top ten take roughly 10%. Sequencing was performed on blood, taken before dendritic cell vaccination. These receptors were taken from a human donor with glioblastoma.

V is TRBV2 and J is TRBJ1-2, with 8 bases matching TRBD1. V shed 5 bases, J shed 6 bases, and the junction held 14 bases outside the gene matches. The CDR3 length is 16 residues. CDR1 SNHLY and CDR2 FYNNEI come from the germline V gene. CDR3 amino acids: CASSMAGGGVFNGYTF. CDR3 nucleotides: TGTGCCAGCAGTATGGCAGGGGGCGGCGTTTTTAATGGCTACACCTTC.

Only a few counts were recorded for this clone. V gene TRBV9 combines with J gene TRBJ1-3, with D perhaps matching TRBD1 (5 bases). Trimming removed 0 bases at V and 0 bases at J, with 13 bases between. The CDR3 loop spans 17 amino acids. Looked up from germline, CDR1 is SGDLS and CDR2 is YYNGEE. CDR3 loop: CASSVGVGQRSGNTIYF. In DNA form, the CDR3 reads TGTGCCAGCAGCGTAGGCGTCGGACAACGCTCTGGAAACACCATATATTTT.

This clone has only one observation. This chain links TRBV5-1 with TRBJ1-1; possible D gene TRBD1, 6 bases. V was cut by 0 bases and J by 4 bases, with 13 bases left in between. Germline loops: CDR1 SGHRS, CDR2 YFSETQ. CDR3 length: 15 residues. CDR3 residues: CASSLVQGGITEAFF. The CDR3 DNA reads TGCGCCAGCAGCTTGGTACAGGGAGGGATCACTGAAGCTTTCTTT.

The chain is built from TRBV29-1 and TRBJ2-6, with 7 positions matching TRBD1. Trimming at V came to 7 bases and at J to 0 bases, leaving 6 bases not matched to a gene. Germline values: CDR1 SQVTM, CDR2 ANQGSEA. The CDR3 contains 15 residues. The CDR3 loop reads CSAGTALSGANVLTF. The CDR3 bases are TGCAGCGCCGGGACAGCCCTCTCTGGGGCCAACGTCCTGACTTTC.

CDR3 sequence (DNA): TGTGCCAGCAGTAACAGGGGGCCCACTGAAGCTTTCTTT. Protein sequence: CASSNRGPTEAFF. This chain uses TRBV25-1 with TRBJ1-1; 9 bases match TRBD1. In germline, CDR1 is MGHDK, CDR2 SYGVNS. The length of the CDR3 is 13 residues. Trimming at V came to 5 bases and at J to 4 bases, leaving 2 bases not matched to a gene.

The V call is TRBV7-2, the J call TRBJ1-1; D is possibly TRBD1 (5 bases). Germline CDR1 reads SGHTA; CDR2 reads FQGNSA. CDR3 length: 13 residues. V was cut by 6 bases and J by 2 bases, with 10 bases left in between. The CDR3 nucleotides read TGTGCCAGCAGGGAAGACAGTAACACTGAAGCTTTCTTT. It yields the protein CASREDSNTEAFF.

CDR3 in DNA: TGTGCCAGCAGCCCACCCAGGCGGGGGCAGGGAACTGAAGCTTTCTTT. Amino acid sequence: CASSPPRRGQGTEAFF. This chain connects TRBV14 to TRBJ1-1; D is perhaps TRBD1 (6 bases). The CDR3 totals 16 residues. V lost 4 bases, J lost 5 bases, and 20 bases lay in between. Germline V CDR1 and CDR2: SGHDN, FVKESK.

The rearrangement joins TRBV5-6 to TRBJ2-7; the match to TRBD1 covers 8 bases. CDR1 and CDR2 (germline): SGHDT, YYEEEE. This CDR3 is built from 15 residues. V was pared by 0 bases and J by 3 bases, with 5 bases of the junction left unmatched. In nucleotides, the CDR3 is TGTGCCAGCAGCTTGGCCGCGACAGGGGTCTACGAGCAGTACTTC. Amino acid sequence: CASSLAATGVYEQYF.

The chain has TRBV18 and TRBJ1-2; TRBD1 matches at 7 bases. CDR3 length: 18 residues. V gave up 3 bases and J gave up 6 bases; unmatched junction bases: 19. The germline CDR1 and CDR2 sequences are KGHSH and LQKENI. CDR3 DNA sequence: TGTGCCAGCTCACCGGCTCAATCGGGGCGACAGGGATCGGATGGCTACACCTTC. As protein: CASSPAQSGRQGSDGYTF.

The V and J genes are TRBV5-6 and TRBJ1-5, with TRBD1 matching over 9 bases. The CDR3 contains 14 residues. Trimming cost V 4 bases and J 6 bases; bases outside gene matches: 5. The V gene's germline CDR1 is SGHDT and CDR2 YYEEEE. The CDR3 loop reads CASSRDRDSQPQHF. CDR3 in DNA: TGTGCCAGCAGCCGGGACAGGGACAGTCAGCCCCAGCATTTT.

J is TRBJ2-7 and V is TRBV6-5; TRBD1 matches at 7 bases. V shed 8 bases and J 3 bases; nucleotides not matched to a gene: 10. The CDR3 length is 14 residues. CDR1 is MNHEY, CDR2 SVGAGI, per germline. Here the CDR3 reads CASGDRVGLYEQYF. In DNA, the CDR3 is TGTGCCAGCGGCGACAGGGTTGGGCTCTACGAGCAGTACTTC.

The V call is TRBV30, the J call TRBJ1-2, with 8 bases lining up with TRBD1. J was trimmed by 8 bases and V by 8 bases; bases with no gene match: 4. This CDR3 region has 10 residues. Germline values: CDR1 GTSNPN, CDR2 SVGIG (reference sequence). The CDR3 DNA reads TGTGCCGGACAGGGAAACGGCTACACCTTC. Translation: CAGQGNGYTF.

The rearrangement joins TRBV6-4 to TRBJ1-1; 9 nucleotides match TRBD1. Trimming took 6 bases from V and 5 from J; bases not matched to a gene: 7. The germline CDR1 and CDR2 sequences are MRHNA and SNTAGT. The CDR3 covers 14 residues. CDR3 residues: CASRNSDRGTEAFF. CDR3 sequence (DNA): TGTGCCAGCAGAAACAGTGACAGGGGGACTGAAGCTTTCTTT.

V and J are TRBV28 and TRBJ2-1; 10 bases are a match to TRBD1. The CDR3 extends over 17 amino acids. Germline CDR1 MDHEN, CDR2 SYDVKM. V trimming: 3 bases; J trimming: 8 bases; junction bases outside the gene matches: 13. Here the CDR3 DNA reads TGTGCCAGCAGTTTCTGGTTTAGGGACAGGGGTGAGGATGAGCAGTTCTTC. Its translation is CASSFWFRDRGEDEQFF.